This T cell receptor beta chain was sequenced during a study of CD8 T cells in ankylosing spondylitis. Study-level points and caveats: Both synovial fluid and blood in reactive arthritis had previously been reported to carry some motif variants. Reportedly, matched ankylosing spondylitis synovial fluid was significantly enriched for disease-linked clones. Disease-linked clones were CD8+ and relatively rare in peripheral blood. Roughly eight highly homologous variants made up a TCR beta motif that seemed to typify ankylosing spondylitis blood.

Generation of TCR beta libraries employed quantitative 5'-RACE incorporating molecular barcodes. TCRdb analysed the 5' RACE reads with MiXCR anew, one entry per CDR3 protein. In the table there are approximately 540,000 distinct CDR3 sequences, roughly 13% of which are singletons. This clonotype was seen a handful of times. Its target is unknown. Germline trimming cut 8 bases from V and 3 bases from J; bases unmatched to any gene: 9. The CDR3 sequence is 15 residues long. CDR1 and CDR2 (germline): PRHDT, FYEKMQ (reference sequence). The sample comprised blood, either unsorted or a sorted T cell fraction (not recorded which). The TCR comes from a male donor with ankylosing spondylitis. This chain uses TRBV13 with TRBJ2-3, with 9 bases lining up with TRBD2. CDR3 bases: TGTGCCAGCCGTCGGAGACTAGCGGAAACAGATACGCAGTATTTT. Its translation: CASRRRLAETDTQYF.